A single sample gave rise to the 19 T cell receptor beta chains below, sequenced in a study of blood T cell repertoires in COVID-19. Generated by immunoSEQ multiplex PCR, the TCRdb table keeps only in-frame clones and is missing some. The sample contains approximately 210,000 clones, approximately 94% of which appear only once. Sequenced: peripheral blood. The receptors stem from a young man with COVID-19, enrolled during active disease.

CDR3 residues: CASSFGGTSGGYTYNEQFF. Here the CDR3 DNA reads TGTGCCAGCAGCTTTGGGGGGACTAGCGGGGGATACACCTACAATGAGCAGTTCTTC. The genes are TRBV11-2 and TRBJ2-1; 14 bases are shared with TRBD2. The CDR3 length is 19 residues. V shed 3 bases and J 2 bases; nucleotides not matched to a gene: 9. Germline CDR1 reads SGHAT; CDR2 reads FQNNGV.

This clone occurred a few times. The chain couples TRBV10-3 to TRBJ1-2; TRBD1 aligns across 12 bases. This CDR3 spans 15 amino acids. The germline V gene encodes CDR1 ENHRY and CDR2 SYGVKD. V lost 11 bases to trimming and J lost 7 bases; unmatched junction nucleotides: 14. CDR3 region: CASSGTGGSLGGYTF. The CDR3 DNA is TGTGCCTCATCCGGGACAGGGGGCTCGTTGGGTGGCTACACCTTC.

CDR3 amino acids: CASSQDLGRGIGYTF. In nucleotides, the CDR3 is TGTGCCAGCAGCCAAGATTTGGGCAGGGGAATTGGCTACACCTTC. The chain has TRBV3-1 (or the pseudogene TRBV3-2) and TRBJ1-2; maybe TRBD1 (6 bases). CDR3 length equals 15 residues. The V end was cut by 0 bases, the J end by 7 bases, with 15 bases between. Germline CDR1 and CDR2: LGHDT and YNNKEL (reference sequence).

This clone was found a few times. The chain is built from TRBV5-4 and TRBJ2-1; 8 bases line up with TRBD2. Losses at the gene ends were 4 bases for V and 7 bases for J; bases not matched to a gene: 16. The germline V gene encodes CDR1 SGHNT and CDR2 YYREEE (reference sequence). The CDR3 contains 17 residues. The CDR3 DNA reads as TGTGCCAGCAGCCATGGGGAGCGGCTACTAGCGGTGAATGAGCAGTTCTTC. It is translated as CASSHGERLLAVNEQFF. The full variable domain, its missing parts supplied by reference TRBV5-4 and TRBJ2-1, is ETGVTQSPTHLIKTRGQQVTLRCSSQSGHNTVSWYQQALGQGPQFIFQYYREEENGRGNFPPRFSGLQFPNYSSELNVNALELDDSALYLCASSHGERLLAVNEQFFGPGTRLTVL.

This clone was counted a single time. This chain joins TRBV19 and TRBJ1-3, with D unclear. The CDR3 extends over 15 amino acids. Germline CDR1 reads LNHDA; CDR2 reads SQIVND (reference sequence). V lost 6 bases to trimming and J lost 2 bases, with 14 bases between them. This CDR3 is CASRRAPDPGNTIYF. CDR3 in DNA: TGTGCCAGTAGGCGGGCCCCCGATCCTGGAAACACCATATATTTT.

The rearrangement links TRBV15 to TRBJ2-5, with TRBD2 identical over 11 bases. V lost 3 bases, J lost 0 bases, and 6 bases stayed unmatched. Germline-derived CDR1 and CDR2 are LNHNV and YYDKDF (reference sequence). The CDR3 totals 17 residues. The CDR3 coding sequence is TGTGCCACCAGCAGGGACACTAGCGGGGGCGACCAAGAGACCCAGTACTTC. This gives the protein CATSRDTSGGDQETQYF.

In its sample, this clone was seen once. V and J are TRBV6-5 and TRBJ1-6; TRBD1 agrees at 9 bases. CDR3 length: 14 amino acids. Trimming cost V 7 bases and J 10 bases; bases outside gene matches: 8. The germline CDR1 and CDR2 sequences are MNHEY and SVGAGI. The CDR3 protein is CASKGGDRDSPLHF. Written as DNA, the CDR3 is TGTGCCAGCAAGGGCGGGGACAGGGACTCACCCCTCCACTTT.

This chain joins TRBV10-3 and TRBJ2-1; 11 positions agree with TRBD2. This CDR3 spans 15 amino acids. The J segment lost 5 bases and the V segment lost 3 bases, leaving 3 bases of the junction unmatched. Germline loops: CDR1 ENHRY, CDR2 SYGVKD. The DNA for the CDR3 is TGTGCCATCAGTGATCGACTAGCGGGGAACAATGAGCAGTTCTTC. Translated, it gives CAISDRLAGNNEQFF.

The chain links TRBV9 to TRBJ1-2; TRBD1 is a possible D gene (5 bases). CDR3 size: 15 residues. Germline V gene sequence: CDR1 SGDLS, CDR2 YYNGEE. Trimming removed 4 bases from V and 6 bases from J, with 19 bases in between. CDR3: CASSKDPGPEDGYTF. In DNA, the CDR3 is TGTGCCAGCAGCAAAGACCCAGGGCCTGAGGATGGCTACACCTTC.

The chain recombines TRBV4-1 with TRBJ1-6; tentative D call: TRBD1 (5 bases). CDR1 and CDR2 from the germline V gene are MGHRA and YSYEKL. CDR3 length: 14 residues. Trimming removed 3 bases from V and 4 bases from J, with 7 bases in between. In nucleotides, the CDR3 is TGCGCCAGCAGCCAGGGGGGTTATAATTCACCCCTCCACTTT. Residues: CASSQGGYNSPLHF.

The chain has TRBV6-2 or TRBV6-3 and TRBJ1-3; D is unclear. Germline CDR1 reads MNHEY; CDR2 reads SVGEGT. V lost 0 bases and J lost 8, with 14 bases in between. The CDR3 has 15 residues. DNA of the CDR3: TGTGCCAGCAGTTACTCGGTGCCCCACCGGTACACCATATATTTT. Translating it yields CASSYSVPHRYTIYF.

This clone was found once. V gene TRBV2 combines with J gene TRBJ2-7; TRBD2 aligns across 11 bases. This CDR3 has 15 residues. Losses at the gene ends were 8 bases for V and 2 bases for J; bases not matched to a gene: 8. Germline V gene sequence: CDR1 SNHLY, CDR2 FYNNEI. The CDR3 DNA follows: TGTGCCAGCCGACCTAGCGGGGGGACGCCCTACGAGCAGTACTTC. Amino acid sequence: CASRPSGGTPYEQYF.

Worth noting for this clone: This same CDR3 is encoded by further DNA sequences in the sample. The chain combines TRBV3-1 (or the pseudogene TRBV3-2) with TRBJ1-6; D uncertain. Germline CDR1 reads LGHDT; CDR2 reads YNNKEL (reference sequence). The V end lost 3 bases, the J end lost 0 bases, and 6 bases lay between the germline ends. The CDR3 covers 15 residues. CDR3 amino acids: CASSQGSSYNSPLHF. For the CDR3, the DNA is TGTGCCAGCAGCCAGGGGAGCTCCTATAATTCACCCCTCCACTTT.

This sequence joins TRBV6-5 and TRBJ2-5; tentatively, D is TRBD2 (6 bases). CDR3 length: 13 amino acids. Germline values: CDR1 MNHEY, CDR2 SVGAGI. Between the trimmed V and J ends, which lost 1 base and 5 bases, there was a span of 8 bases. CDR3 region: CASSYWEAETQYF. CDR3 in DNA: TGTGCCAGCAGTTACTGGGAGGCGGAGACCCAGTACTTC.

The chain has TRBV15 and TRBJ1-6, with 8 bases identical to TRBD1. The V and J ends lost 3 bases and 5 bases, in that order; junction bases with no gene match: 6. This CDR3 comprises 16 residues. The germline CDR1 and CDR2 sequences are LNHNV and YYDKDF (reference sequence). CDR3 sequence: CATSRETGDNNSPLHF. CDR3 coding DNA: TGTGCCACCAGCAGGGAGACAGGGGATAATAATTCACCCCTCCACTTT.

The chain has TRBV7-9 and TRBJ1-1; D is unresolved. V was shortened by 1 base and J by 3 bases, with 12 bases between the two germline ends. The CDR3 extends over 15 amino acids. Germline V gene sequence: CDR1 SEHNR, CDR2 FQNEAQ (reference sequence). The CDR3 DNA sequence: TGTGCCAGCAGCTTAGGACTCGGCCTTGACACTGAAGCTTTCTTT. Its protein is CASSLGLGLDTEAFF.

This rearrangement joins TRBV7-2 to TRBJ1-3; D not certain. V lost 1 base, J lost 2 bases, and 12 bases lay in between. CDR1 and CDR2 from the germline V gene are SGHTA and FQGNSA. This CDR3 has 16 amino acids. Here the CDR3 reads CASSLGGILAGNTIYF. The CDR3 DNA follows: TGTGCCAGCAGCTTAGGCGGGATTCTAGCTGGAAACACCATATATTTT.

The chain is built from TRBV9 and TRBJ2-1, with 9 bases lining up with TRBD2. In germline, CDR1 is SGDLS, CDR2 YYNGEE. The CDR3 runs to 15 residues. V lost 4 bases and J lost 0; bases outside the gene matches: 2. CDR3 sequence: CASSLSGGSYNEQFF. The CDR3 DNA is TGTGCCAGCAGCCTTAGCGGGGGCTCCTACAATGAGCAGTTCTTC.

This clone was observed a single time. CDR3 sequence (DNA): TGTGCCAGCAGTAGGACAGCACTTAGCTCTGGGGCCAACGTCCTGACTTTC. As protein: CASSRTALSSGANVLTF. This sequence joins TRBV27 and TRBJ2-6, with D possibly TRBD1 on 6 matching bases. Looked up from germline, CDR1 is MNHEY and CDR2 is SMNVEV (reference sequence). Trimming removed 5 bases at V and 0 bases at J, with 14 bases between. This CDR3 is 17 amino acids long.